This record concerns one TCR beta chain sequence. The time point denotes: inflamed ileum from the surgical specimen. Included were adult ileal or ileocolonic Crohn's patients indicated for ileocolonic resection. The data originate from a study of T cell repertoires in ileal Crohn's disease. About the research overall: All patients had surgery for stricturing (61%) or penetrating (about 39%) disease.

V was trimmed by 5 bases and J by 6 bases, leaving 23 bases between them. Looked up from germline, CDR1 is LNHDA and CDR2 is SQIVND (reference sequence). The CDR3 loop spans 17 amino acids. TCRdb keeps only in-frame clones here, not all; method: immunoSEQ multiplex PCR. The sample records roughly 15,000 clones, about three quarters being singletons. J is TRBJ1-5 and V is TRBV19, with D perhaps TRBD1 (5 bases). This clonotype was sampled from an adult with Crohn's disease. The source material was ileal tissue. DNA for the CDR3: TGTGCCAGTAGTTCCACCCCCGGGAGGGGACGAACTCAGCCCCAGCATTTT. Amino acid sequence: CASSSTPGRGRTQPQHF.